These 3 T cell receptor beta chains were all obtained from the same sample, sequenced in a study of T cells in women clearing cervical HPV infection (dated by TCRdb to 2016 to 2019). Libraries were built with the immunoSEQ multiplex PCR assay. In TCRdb, the immuneACCESS table is reduced to in-frame sequences with V and J assigned. These tables do not hold every clone; where another copy was compared, an unresolved V gene accounts for under half, and the others remain unexplained. The table for this sample lists approximately 21,000 clones. The top ten clones comprise 20% to 25% of the sample. Sequencing input: blood buffy coat. The source of these receptors is a woman between 18 and 70 years old with a cervical HPV16 infection that either progressed to CIN3+ or cleared (not recorded which).

Of note for this clone: The CDR3 end is not reached by the read, which stops 3 residues before it; the germline J gene fills it in. The chain has TRBV7-8 and TRBJ2-6; D remains ambiguous. Per germline, CDR1 SGHVS and CDR2 FQNEAQ. V shed 7 bases and J shed 2 bases, with 12 bases lying between them. There are 15 residues in the CDR3. The covered CDR3 bases are TGTGCCAGCACCAAACTTTTGACTGGGGCCAACGTC. It encodes CASTKLLTGANV. The CDR3 as a whole reads CASTKLLTGANVLTF.

As for this clone: The read ends 3 residues before the CDR3 terminus; that terminus is restored from the germline J gene. J is TRBJ2-7 and V is TRBV7-9, with D possibly TRBD1 on 7 matching bases. Germline CDR1 and CDR2: SEHNR and FQNEAQ (reference sequence). CDR3 size: 15 residues. V lost 3 bases and J 1 base, leaving 13 bases between the germline ends. CDR3 amino acids: CASSFLSGGSYEQYF. The part of the CDR3 DNA that was read is TGTGCCAGCAGCTTCCTCTCAGGGGGGTCCTACGAG.

Concerning this clone itself: The read stops 3 residues short of the end of the CDR3; the missing end is completed from the germline J gene. The chain joins TRBV5-4 to TRBJ1-2, with D tentatively TRBD1 (5 bases). The germline V and J ends were trimmed by 1 base and 4 bases, with 14 bases remaining between them. CDR1 SGHNT and CDR2 YYREEE come from the germline V gene (reference sequence). The CDR3 sequence is 15 residues long. CDR3 DNA (partial): TGTGCCAGCAGCTTGCTCAATAGAGGGGTCTATGGC. Its translation is CASSLLNRGVYG. The full CDR3 protein is CASSLLNRGVYGYTF. The full variable domain, its missing parts supplied by reference TRBV5-4 and TRBJ1-2, is ETGVTQSPTHLIKTRGQQVTLRCSSQSGHNTVSWYQQALGQGPQFIFQYYREEENGRGNFPPRFSGLQFPNYSSELNVNALELDDSALYLCASSLLNRGVYGYTFGSGTRLTVV.